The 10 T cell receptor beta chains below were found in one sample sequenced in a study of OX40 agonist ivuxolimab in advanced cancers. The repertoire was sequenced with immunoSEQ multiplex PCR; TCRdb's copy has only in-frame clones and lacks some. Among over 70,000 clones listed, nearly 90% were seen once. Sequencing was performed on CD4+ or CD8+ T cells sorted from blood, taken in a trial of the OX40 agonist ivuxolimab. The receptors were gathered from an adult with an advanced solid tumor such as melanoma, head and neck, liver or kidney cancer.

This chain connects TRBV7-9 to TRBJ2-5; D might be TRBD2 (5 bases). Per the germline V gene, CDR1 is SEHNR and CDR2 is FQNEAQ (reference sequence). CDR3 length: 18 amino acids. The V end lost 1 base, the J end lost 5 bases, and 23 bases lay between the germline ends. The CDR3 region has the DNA TGTGCCAGCAGCTTAGAGCGGCGGGCAAGCGGAGCAAAGGAGACCCAGTACTTC. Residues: CASSLERRASGAKETQYF.

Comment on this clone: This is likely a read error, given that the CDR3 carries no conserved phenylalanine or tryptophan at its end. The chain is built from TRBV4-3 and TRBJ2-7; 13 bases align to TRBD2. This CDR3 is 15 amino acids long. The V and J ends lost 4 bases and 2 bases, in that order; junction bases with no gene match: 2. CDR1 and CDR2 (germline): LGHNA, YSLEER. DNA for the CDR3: TGCGCCAGCAGCCGTGGACTAGCGGGAGCCTACGAGCAGTACCTC. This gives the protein CASSRGLAGAYEQYL.

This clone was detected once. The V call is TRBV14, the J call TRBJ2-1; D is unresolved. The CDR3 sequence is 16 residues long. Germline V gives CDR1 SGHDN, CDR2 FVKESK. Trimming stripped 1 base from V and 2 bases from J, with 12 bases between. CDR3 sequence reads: CASSQGARLAYNEQFF. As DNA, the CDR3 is TGTGCCAGCAGCCAAGGTGCAAGGTTGGCCTACAATGAGCAGTTCTTC.

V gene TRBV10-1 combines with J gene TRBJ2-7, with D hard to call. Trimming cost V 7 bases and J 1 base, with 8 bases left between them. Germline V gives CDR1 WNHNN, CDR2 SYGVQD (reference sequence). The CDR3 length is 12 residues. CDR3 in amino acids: CASTARSYEQYV. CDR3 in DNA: TGCGCCAGCACCGCGAGGTCCTACGAGCAGTACGTC.

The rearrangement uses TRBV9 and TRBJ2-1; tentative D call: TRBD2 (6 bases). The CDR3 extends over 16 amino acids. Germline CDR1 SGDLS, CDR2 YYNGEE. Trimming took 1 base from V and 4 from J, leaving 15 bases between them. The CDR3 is CASSVYGSGSYNEQFF. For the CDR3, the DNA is TGTGCCAGCAGCGTATACGGGAGTGGATCTTACAATGAGCAGTTCTTC.

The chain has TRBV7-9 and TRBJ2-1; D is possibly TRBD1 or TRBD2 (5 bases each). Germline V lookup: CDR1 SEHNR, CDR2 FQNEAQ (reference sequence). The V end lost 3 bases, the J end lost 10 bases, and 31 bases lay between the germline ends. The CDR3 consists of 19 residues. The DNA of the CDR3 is TGTGCCAGCAGCTTGCAGTTCACCCAAGGGGTTCGGGGTCGAAACGAGCAGTTCTTC. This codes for CASSLQFTQGVRGRNEQFF.

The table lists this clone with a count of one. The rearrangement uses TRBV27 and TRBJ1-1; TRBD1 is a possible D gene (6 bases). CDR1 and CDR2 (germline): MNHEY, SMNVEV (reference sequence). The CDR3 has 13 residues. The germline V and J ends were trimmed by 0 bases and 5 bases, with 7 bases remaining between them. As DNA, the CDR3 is TGTGCCAGCAGTTTATCCCAGGGGACTGAAGCTTTCTTT. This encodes CASSLSQGTEAFF.

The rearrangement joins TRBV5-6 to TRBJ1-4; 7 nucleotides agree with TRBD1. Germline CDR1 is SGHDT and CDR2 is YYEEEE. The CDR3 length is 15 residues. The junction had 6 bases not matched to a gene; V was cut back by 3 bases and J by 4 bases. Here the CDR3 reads CASSSRQGYNEKLFF. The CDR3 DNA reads TGTGCCAGCAGCTCGAGACAGGGTTATAATGAAAAACTGTTTTTT.

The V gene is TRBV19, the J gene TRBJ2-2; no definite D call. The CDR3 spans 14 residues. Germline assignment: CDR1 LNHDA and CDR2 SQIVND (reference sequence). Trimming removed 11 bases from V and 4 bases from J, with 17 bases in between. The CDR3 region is CASSWSSFTGELFF. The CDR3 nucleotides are TGTGCCTCCTCGTGGTCATCGTTCACCGGGGAGCTGTTTTTT. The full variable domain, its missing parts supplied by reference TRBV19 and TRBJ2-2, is DGGITQSPKYLFRKEGQNVTLSCEQNLNHDAMYWYRQDPGQGLRLIYYSQIVNDFQKGDIAEGYSVSREKKESFPLTVTSAQKNPTAFYLCASSWSSFTGELFFGEGSRLTVL.

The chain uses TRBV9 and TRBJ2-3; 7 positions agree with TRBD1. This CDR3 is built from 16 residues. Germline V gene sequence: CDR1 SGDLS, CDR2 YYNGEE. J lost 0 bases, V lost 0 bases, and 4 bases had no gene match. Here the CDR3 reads CASSVAGGASTDTQYF. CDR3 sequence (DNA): TGTGCCAGCAGCGTAGCAGGGGGAGCAAGCACAGATACGCAGTATTTT.